This entry is about one T cell receptor (beta chain). Its antigen is still unknown. Germline CDR1 is SGDLS and CDR2 is YYNGEE. This CDR3 comprises 15 residues. Trimming at V came to 1 base and at J to 4 bases, leaving 6 bases not matched to a gene. PCR employed 60 Vbeta and 13 Jbeta primers. Produced via immunoSEQ multiplex PCR; TCRdb's table is partial and in-frame only. The sample holds under 200,000 clones; roughly 90% are singletons and the top ten take approximately 2%. This sample is part of a study of cytomegalovirus exposure and HLA in healthy donors. Points from the study as a whole: In vitro data verified a few CMV-associated chains as specific for CMV antigens.

Sequenced: PBMCs. This receptor was identified in a woman aged 18-29 years in good health and CMV-seronegative. The gene calls are TRBV9 and TRBJ1-2; 8 bases agree with TRBD1. The CDR3 bases are TGTGCCAGCAGCGTATCAGGGGGCGCCTCCTATGGCTACACCTTC. Its translation: CASSVSGGASYGYTF.